This note documents a single T cell receptor beta chain sequence. Its antigen is still unknown. No base qualities exist here, and no much larger clone lies one base off it. TCRdb shows the sequencer as Illumina NovaSeq 6000. TCR cDNA was synthesized by 5'RACE template switching, through which a universal primer site and unique molecular identifiers were introduced. cDNA synthesis was primed from both the TCR alpha and TCR beta constant segments. Library amplification involved two PCR steps, and the second step added sample barcodes and sequencing adapters. Sequencing of libraries was done on Illumina HiSeq 2500 (2x100 bp) or NovaSeq (2x150 bp). As for the original processing: Demultiplexing of reads and collapsing into UMI consensus sequences were performed with MIGEC, and V(D)J alignment was carried out with MiXCR. Vaccine-responding clonotypes were identified with edgeR using replicate PBMC samples, with FDR below 0.01 and a log2 fold change above 5 up to day 15 being required. Each bulk clonotype was labeled CD4 or CD8 based on which sequenced repertoire, CD4 or CD8, contained the clonotype at higher abundance. TCRdb cleaned the public reads at Q25 with fastp, built clones with MiXCR and kept in-frame beta chains. Identical CDR3 proteins give one entry, which carries the most common genes and DNA. These V and J calls originate from TCRdb's pipeline instead of the authors' own analysis. The sample table contains approximately 250,000 distinct CDR3 sequences; only one count was recorded for roughly 5.2% of them. The top ten clonotypes cover 3% to 4% of the sample.

The sample's treatment or condition label is to be understood as: live attenuated yellow fever vaccine strain. PBMCs were isolated from peripheral blood using a standard Ficoll-Paque protocol. Dynabeads CD4 and CD8 positive selection kits were used to isolate the CD4 and CD8 T-cell fractions. TriZol was used to extract RNA from bulk PBMCs, from CD4 and CD8 fractions, and from dextramer-positive and dextramer-negative fractions. These data are taken from a study of T cells after yellow fever vaccination (dated by TCRdb to between 2017 and 2020). For the wider study: The SMART-Seq v4 Ultra Low Input RNA kit was used to prepare libraries from fractions with low cell numbers. The cohort comprised two healthy male donors, one aged 18 to 30 and one aged 30 to 40 years. Blood samples were taken at several timepoints before and after primary and secondary immunization, and bulk PBMC replicates and cell subsets were isolated. To track T-cell clones before and after primary and booster YFV17D yellow fever vaccination, bulk TCR alpha and beta repertoires were sequenced longitudinally.

The germline V gene specifies MGHRA as CDR1 and YSYEKL as CDR2. Between the V and J ends, shortened by 3 bases and 0 bases respectively, the junction contains 8 bases. From the cysteine up to the phenylalanine, the CDR3 has a length of 15 residues. Just CDR3 DNA is preserved here, 45 bases in frame from base 1. The paper's findings and limits, for the study overall: Computational filtering was needed because FACS-sorted repertoires could contain abundant contaminating clonotypes from the bulk population. A small share of clonotypes occurred in both CD4 and CD8 compartments, likely arising from convergent recombination. The secondary T-cell response was found to be weaker but faster than the primary response, with a peak reached on day 5 rather than on day 15. After the booster, most clones that had expanded after primary vaccination were detected again (over 95% of CD4 and about 88% of CD8), suggesting broad maintenance of memory. Because only two donors were included in the study, the extent to which the findings can be generalized is limited.

This chain is built from TRBV4-1 and TRBJ1-4, with the D segment identity uncertain. The receptor comes from a man aged 18 to 29 who received the YFV17D yellow fever vaccine. Sequenced here: CD4+ T cells sorted from PBMCs, sampled on the day of the yellow fever booster vaccination. Here is the DNA: TGCGCCAGCAGCCAGGGATTTGCAACTAATGAAAAACTGTTTTTT. Its product reads: CASSQGFATNEKLFF.